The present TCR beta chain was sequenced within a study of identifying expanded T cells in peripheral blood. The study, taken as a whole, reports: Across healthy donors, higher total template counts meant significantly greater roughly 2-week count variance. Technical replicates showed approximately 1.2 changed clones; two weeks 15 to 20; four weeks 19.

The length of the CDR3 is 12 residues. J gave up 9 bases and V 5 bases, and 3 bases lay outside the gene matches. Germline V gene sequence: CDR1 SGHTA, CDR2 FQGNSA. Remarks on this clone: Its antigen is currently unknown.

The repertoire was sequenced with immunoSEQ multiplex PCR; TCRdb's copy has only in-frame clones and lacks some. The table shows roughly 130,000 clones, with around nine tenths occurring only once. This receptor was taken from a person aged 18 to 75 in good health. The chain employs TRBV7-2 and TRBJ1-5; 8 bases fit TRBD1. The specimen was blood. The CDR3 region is CASSEQGGPQHF. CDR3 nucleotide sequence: TGTGCCAGCAGCGAACAGGGGGGGCCCCAGCATTTT.